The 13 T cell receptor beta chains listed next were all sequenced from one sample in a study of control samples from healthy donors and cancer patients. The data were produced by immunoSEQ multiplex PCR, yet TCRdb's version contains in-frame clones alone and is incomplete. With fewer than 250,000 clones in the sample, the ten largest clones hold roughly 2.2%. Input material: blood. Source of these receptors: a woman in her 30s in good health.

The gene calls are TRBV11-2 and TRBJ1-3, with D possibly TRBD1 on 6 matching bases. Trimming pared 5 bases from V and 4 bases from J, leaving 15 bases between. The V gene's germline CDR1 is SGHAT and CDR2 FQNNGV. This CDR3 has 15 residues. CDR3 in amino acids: CASSPGGRVGNTIYF. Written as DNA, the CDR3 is TGTGCCAGCAGCCCGGGGGGGCGCGTCGGAAACACCATATATTTT.

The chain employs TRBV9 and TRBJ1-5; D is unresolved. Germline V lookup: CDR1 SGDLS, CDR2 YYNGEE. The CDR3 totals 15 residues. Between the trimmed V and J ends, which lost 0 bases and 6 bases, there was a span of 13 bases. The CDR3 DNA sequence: TGTGCCAGCAGCGTAGGAGGGCAGGTGGTTCAGCCCCAGCATTTT. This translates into CASSVGGQVVQPQHF.

The CDR3 DNA follows: TGTGCCAGCAGCCTGGGATTCAGGGTAGACACTGAAGCTTTCTTT. It specifies CASSLGFRVDTEAFF. The chain has TRBV5-8 and TRBJ1-1, with D maybe TRBD1 (5 bases). V lost 4 bases, J lost 3 bases, and 16 bases lay in between. Germline CDR1 reads SGHTS; CDR2 reads YDEGEE. This CDR3 has 15 amino acids. The full variable domain, in which reference TRBV5-8 and TRBJ1-1 provide the parts outside the CDR3, is EAGVTQSPTHLIKTRGQQATLRCSPISGHTSVYWYQQALGLGLQFLLWYDEGEERNRGNFPPRFSGRQFPNYSSELNVNALELEDSALYLCASSLGFRVDTEAFFGQGTRLTVV.

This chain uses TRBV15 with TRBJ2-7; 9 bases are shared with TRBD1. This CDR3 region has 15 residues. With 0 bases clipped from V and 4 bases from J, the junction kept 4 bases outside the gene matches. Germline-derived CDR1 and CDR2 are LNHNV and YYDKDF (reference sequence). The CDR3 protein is CATSREGTGFYEQYF. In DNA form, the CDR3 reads TGTGCCACCAGCAGAGAGGGGACAGGGTTTTACGAGCAGTACTTC.

The CDR3 sequence is CASPPEGGRLYGYTF. DNA of the CDR3: TGCGCCAGCCCGCCGGAAGGAGGCAGACTCTATGGCTACACCTTC. The chain joins TRBV5-1 to TRBJ1-2, with unresolved D. V was trimmed by 7 bases and J by 4 bases, leaving 20 bases between them. This CDR3 spans 15 amino acids. Germline-derived CDR1 and CDR2 are SGHRS and YFSETQ.

The DNA of the CDR3 is TGCGCCAGCAGCCATGAGGGGGATTCACCCCTCCACTTT. Amino acid sequence: CASSHEGDSPLHF. The V and J genes are TRBV4-3 and TRBJ1-6; tentative D call: TRBD1 (6 bases). CDR3 length equals 13 residues. Trimming removed 3 bases at V and 8 bases at J, with 8 bases between. CDR1 is LGHNA and CDR2 is YSLEER in the germline V gene.

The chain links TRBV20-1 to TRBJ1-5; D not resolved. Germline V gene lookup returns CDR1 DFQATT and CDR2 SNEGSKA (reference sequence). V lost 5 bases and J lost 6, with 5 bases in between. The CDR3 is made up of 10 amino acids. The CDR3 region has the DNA TGCAGTGCTGACGGTCAGCCCCAGCATTTT. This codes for CSADGQPQHF.

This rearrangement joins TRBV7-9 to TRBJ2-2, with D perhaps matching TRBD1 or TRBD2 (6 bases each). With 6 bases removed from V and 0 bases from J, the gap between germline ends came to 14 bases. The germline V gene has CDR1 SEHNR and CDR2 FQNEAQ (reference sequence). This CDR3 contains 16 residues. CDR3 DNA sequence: TGTGCCAGCAGAGAACCCGGGGGCTCGAACACCGGGGAGCTGTTTTTT. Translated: CASREPGGSNTGELFF.

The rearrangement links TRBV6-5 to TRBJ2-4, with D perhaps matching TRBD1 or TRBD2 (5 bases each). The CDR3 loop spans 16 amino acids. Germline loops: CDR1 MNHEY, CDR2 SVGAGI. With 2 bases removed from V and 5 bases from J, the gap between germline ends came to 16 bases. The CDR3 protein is CASSYGRQGAQNIQYF. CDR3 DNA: TGTGCCAGCAGTTACGGTCGCCAGGGAGCACAAAACATTCAGTACTTC.

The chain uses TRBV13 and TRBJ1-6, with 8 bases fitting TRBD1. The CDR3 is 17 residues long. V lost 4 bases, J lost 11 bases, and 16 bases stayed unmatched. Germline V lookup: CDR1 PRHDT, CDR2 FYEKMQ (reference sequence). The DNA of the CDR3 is TGTGCCAGCAGCTCTTCCCACTCGGACAGGGTTAGGCCACCCCTCCACTTT. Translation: CASSSSHSDRVRPPLHF.

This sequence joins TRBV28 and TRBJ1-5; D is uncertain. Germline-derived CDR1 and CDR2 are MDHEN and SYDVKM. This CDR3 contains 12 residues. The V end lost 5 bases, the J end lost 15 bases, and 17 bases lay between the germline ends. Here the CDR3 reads CASSEGPQYPHF. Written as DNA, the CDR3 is TGTGCCAGCAGTGAGGGTCCGCAATATCCGCATTTT.

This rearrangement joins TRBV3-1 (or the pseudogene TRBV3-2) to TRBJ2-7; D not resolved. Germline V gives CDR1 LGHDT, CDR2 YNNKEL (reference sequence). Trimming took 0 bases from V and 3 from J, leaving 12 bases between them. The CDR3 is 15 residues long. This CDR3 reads CASSQESGRYYEQYF. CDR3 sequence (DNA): TGTGCCAGCAGCCAAGAGTCGGGCCGGTACTACGAGCAGTACTTC.

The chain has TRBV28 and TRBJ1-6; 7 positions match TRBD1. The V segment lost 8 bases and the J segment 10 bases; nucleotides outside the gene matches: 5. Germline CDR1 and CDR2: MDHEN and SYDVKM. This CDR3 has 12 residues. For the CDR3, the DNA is TGTGCCAGCCTTCAGGGGGGATCACCCCTCCACTTT. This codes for CASLQGGSPLHF.